This TCR beta chain was obtained from a study of blood T cells in healthy people across ages. In the case of this clonotype: The antigen is unknown.

For the second PCR, which ran for roughly 7 to 11 cycles, a sample-barcoded 5' primer and a J-beta primer mix were used. TCRdb re-called the 5' RACE reads with MiXCR, one entry per CDR3 protein. Here the sample spans more than 1,400,000 distinct CDR3 sequences, 42% being singletons. Donors each provided ten milliliters of peripheral blood. The total RNA that was extracted per sample amounted to at least 5.5 micrograms. Study findings and constraints: There was a strong correlation between TCR beta diversity and naive T cell percentage. The study could not conclusively compare naive and antigen-experienced cells, given its unsorted PBMCs.

Trimming took 1 base from V and 1 from J, leaving 6 bases between them. CDR3 length: 14 residues. Looked up from germline, CDR1 is MNHEY and CDR2 is SMNVEV (reference sequence). The chain links TRBV27 to TRBJ2-3; no firm D call. The sequence was obtained from a woman under 30 in good health. Material: blood. CDR3 amino acids: CASSLLGCTDTQYF. CDR3 DNA sequence: TGTGCCAGCAGTTTATTAGGTTGCACAGATACGCAGTATTTT.